This T cell receptor (beta chain) was obtained from a study of shared clonotypes between healthy human individuals. V was trimmed by 2 bases and J by 6 bases, leaving 9 bases between them. The germline V gene has CDR1 SGDLS and CDR2 YYNGEE. The CDR3 length is 13 residues. The table came from immunoSEQ multiplex PCR; TCRdb's copy has only in-frame clones and leaves some out. The data contain over 2 million clones, over 85% of them seen just once; the ten biggest clones take up around 1.1%. CD8 cells classed as naive were CD45RO-negative and positively selected for CCR7, excluding terminally differentiated effector memory CD45RA+ cells.

The material sequenced was naive CD8+ T cells sorted from blood. The V and J genes are TRBV9 and TRBJ2-1; D unresolved. The TCR originated in a man younger than 35 in good health. The CDR3 DNA sequence: TGTGCCAGCAGCGTTGCAGGAGTCAATGAGCAGTTCTTC. It encodes CASSVAGVNEQFF.